This T cell receptor (beta chain) was retrieved from a study of T-cell memory formation after mild COVID-19. Germline CDR1 reads SGHTA; CDR2 reads FQGNSA. The V end lost 5 bases, the J end lost 3 bases, and 3 bases lay between the germline ends. The CDR3 spans 11 residues. TCRdb re-derived calls from the 5' RACE reads in MiXCR, one entry per CDR3 protein. In the table there are 150,000 or so distinct CDR3 sequences, approximately 14% of which are singletons. This clonotype was obtained from an adult woman who had mild COVID-19 (a few samples of this study predate the infection). Cell type and time point are not known. What was sequenced was PBMCs or a T cell subset sorted from them (not recorded which). J is TRBJ2-3 and V is TRBV7-2; D is unclear. This chain's CDR3 is CASSKTDTQYF. The CDR3 DNA reads TGTGCCAGCAGCAAGACAGATACGCAGTATTTT.